This TCR beta chain derives from a study of response to subunit inactivated influenza vaccine. At least ten counts were recorded for this clonotype. What it binds is not known. V dropped 2 bases and J dropped 3; count of bases not matched to a gene: 6. Per germline, CDR1 LGHNA and CDR2 YNFKEQ. The CDR3 covers 18 residues. Study-level findings and limits: It was the authors' suggestion that each seasonal influenza vaccination recruits few new T cells.

MiXCR, applied by TCRdb to the RT-PCR reads, yields one record per CDR3 protein. The table lists 400,000 to 650,000 distinct CDR3 sequences, 6.5% to 8% of them singletons. This TCR came from a man between 50 and 75 years old who received an inactivated influenza vaccine. The sample in question was PBMCs from blood, obtained around 25 months after vaccination. V is TRBV4-2 and J is TRBJ1-6, with TRBD1 matching 11 bases. The CDR3 loop reads CASSQHRTGGGYNSPLHF. The CDR3 region has the DNA TGTGCCAGCAGCCAACACCGGACAGGGGGCGGCTATAATTCACCCCTCCACTTT.